Following are 7 T cell receptor beta chains from one sample sequenced in a study of blood T cells in healthy people across ages. Alongside a J-beta primer mix, a sample-barcoded 5' primer served in a second PCR lasting roughly 6 to 12 cycles. TCRdb fed the 5' RACE reads into MiXCR, producing one record per CDR3 protein. The table lists under 1,000,000 distinct CDR3 sequences, about 46% of them singletons, with less than 20% in the top ten. The sample was blood. The origin of the receptors is a man older than 75 in good health.

This clonotype was found a few times. The chain carries TRBV20-1 and TRBJ2-5, with a weak D call TRBD2 (5 bases). The germline gives CDR1 DFQATT, CDR2 SNEGSKA (reference sequence). The CDR3 is 14 residues long. Between the trimmed V and J ends, which lost 5 bases and 5 bases, there was a span of 18 bases. CDR3 in amino acids: CSAFPGLGVETQYF. The CDR3 coding sequence is TGCAGTGCTTTTCCCGGACTTGGAGTGGAGACCCAGTACTTC.

In this sample, this clonotype turned up a few times. The V call is TRBV28, the J call TRBJ2-7; 8 nucleotides match TRBD2. The CDR3 runs 12 residues. V lost 11 bases and J lost 11; bases outside the gene matches: 14. Germline V gene lookup returns CDR1 MDHEN and CDR2 SYDVKM. For the CDR3, the DNA is TGTGCCTGGGGGGCGGGAGGTGGCCGAAAGTACTTC. Its translation: CAWGAGGGRKYF.

V gene TRBV20-1 combines with J gene TRBJ1-5, with D unclear. Germline-derived CDR1 and CDR2 are DFQATT and SNEGSKA (reference sequence). V was clipped by 6 bases and J by 2 bases, with 14 bases between them. There are 14 residues in the CDR3. The CDR3 is CSAPPPGGNQPQHF. CDR3 DNA sequence: TGCAGTGCCCCTCCTCCGGGTGGCAATCAGCCCCAGCATTTT.

This clonotype turned up a few times. This chain joins TRBV27 and TRBJ2-4, with TRBD1 identical over 10 bases. CDR3 length equals 16 residues. After removal of 4 bases from V and 3 bases from J, the junction contained 6 bases not matched to a gene. The V gene's germline CDR1 is MNHEY and CDR2 SMNVEV (reference sequence). In nucleotides, the CDR3 is TGTGCCAGCAGTTCTCGGACAGGGGGGGACAAAAACATTCAGTACTTC. It codes for CASSSRTGGDKNIQYF.

Points on this clonotype: A junction boundary mismatches the germline segment, possibly from a read error. The rearrangement links TRBV20-1 to TRBJ2-1; 11 bases fit TRBD2. The CDR3 covers 13 residues. Germline CDR1 and CDR2: DFQATT and SNEGSKA (reference sequence). The DNA for the CDR3 is TGCACCGCGGGGACTAGCGGACACAATAAGCAGTTCTTC. It is translated as CTAGTSGHNKQFF.

This clonotype has more than one count but fewer than ten. The rearrangement joins TRBV7-6 to TRBJ2-1; 7 nucleotides agree with TRBD1. V dropped 5 bases and J dropped 7; count of bases not matched to a gene: 5. Germline V CDR1 and CDR2: SGHVS, FNYEAQ. CDR3 size: 13 residues. Written as DNA, the CDR3 is TGTGCCAGCAGCCGACAACAGGGGAATGAGCAGTTCTTC. It codes for CASSRQQGNEQFF.

This clonotype was seen at least ten times. V usage is TRBV6-4 and J usage is TRBJ2-5; 10 nucleotides line up with TRBD2. The CDR3 is 15 amino acids. The V gene's germline CDR1 is MRHNA and CDR2 SNTAGT. J gave up 5 bases and V 6 bases, and 9 bases lay outside the gene matches. CDR3: CASSPTLAGVETQYF. The CDR3, as DNA: TGTGCCAGCAGCCCCACTCTAGCGGGAGTTGAGACCCAGTACTTC.